A single sample gave rise to the 3 T cell receptor beta chains below, sequenced in a study of breast tumors, draining lymph nodes, adjacent tissues. Via MiXCR, TCRdb re-called the multiplex PCR reads, giving one row per CDR3 protein. The sample lists a few hundred thousand distinct CDR3 sequences; nearly 35% were seen once. Samples came from axillary lymph nodes draining the breast cancer. Sequenced material: axillary lymph node tissue. The receptors derive from a female donor with breast cancer. Some clones in this sample may be carry-over from other donors' samples.

The J gene is TRBJ2-5, the V gene TRBV11-1; D tentatively fits TRBD1 or TRBD2 (5 bases each). The CDR3 covers 15 residues. Germline V gene lookup returns CDR1 SGHAT and CDR2 FQDESV (reference sequence). Trimming left V 5 bases short and J 5 bases short, with 18 bases between. The CDR3 is CASSLGASQRETQYF. The DNA of the CDR3 is TGTGCCAGCAGCCTCGGGGCATCCCAGAGGGAGACCCAGTACTTC. Filled out from reference TRBV11-1 and TRBJ2-5, the complete variable domain reads EAEVAQSPRYKITEKSQAVAFWCDPISGHATLYWYRQILGQGPELLVQFQDESVVDDSQLPKDRFSAERLKGVDSTLKIQPAELGDSAMYLCASSLGASQRETQYFGPGTRLLVL.

This chain joins TRBV28 and TRBJ1-2, with a possible D match to TRBD1 (5 bases). CDR1 and CDR2 from the germline V gene are MDHEN and SYDVKM. Trimming pared 5 bases from V and 0 bases from J, leaving 19 bases between. This CDR3 is built from 17 residues. CDR3 coding DNA: TGTGCCAGCAGTCCGATACGGGGGAAGGAAGCTAACTATGGCTACACCTTC. Residues: CASSPIRGKEANYGYTF.

This clonotype has at least ten counts. The gene calls are TRBV20-1 and TRBJ2-5; D gene unclear. Germline-derived CDR1 and CDR2 are DFQATT and SNEGSKA (reference sequence). The germline V and J ends were trimmed by 6 bases and 1 base, with 18 bases remaining between them. CDR3 size: 15 residues. CDR3 sequence: CSASWAIGFQETQYF. CDR3 DNA: TGCAGTGCCAGTTGGGCAATTGGGTTCCAAGAGACCCAGTACTTC.